This T cell receptor (beta chain) was captured by sequencing in a study of glioma-infiltrating T cells after dendritic cell vaccination. Study-level background: Post-vaccination tumor came from repeat resection after recurrence; four to six pre/post pairs existed.

Clones were sequenced by immunoSEQ multiplex PCR, and TCRdb holds only the in-frame ones, with some missing. The sample shows 2,500 or so clones, almost 85% of them seen only once. Time point in this sample: after dendritic cell vaccination, including at tumor progression/relapse. Monocyte-derived dendritic cells, cultured less than 9 days with IL-4 and GM-CSF, were pulsed with autologous tumor lysate. No glioblastoma patient carried an isocitrate dehydrogenase mutation. Notes on this clone: Its antigen is as yet unknown.

Germline V lookup: CDR1 SGHVS, CDR2 FNYEAQ. Trimming shortened V by 1 base and J by 10 bases, and 13 bases separated the two germline ends. The CDR3 runs 14 residues. Study conclusions and caveats: TCR clonality showed no direct relationship with survival.

The material sequenced was tumor tissue, taken after dendritic cell vaccination. This chain uses TRBV7-6 with TRBJ1-4; a possible D gene is TRBD1 (6 bases). This clonotype was sampled from a human donor with glioblastoma. CDR3 in amino acids: CASSLGAGDGKLFF. CDR3 DNA sequence: TGTGCCAGCAGCTTAGGAGCAGGGGACGGAAAACTGTTTTTT.